Included here is one T cell receptor (beta chain) sequence, with context. Authors' methods: Reference gene primers were amplified, and this amplification served to estimate nucleated cell counts. The data were produced by immunoSEQ multiplex PCR, yet TCRdb's version contains in-frame clones alone and is incomplete. From that table come the V and J calls and clone size; the DNA was used to work out D and trimming. The sample has about 44,000 clones, 87% seen once. The record originates from a study of blood T cell repertoires in COVID-19. On the study more broadly: Italy, Spain and the United States were the sources of the convalescent and acute COVID-19 samples. Nucleic acid was either cDNA or gDNA, and it came from T cells, B-cell-depleted T cells, or PBMCs.

The sequence was obtained from a woman older than 75 in a cohort sampled during active or convalescent COVID-19. Sequencing was done on a sample of peripheral blood.

The CDR3 DNA is TGTGCCAGCAGTTTTCGGCACAGGGGCCCTTATGGCTACACCTTC. Its protein product is CASSFRHRGPYGYTF. This sequence joins TRBV4-2 and TRBJ1-2; TRBD1 aligns across 7 bases. CDR3 length equals 15 residues. With 6 bases clipped from V and 5 bases from J, the junction kept 12 bases outside the gene matches. The germline CDR1 and CDR2 sequences are LGHNA and YNFKEQ.